The subject of this entry is one T cell receptor (beta chain). V lost 2 bases and J lost 4, with 6 bases in between. Germline CDR1 reads MNHEY; CDR2 reads SMNVEV (reference sequence). The CDR3 loop spans 13 amino acids. This sample is drawn from a study of cytomegalovirus exposure and HLA in healthy donors. Primers included in the PCR were 60 Vbeta and 13 Jbeta primers. Profiled with immunoSEQ multiplex PCR; TCRdb holds only in-frame clones, not every one. Altogether about 90,000 clones are present, roughly four fifths being singletons, with the ten largest covering roughly 4.5%. Sequencing was carried out using PBMCs. The clonotype originates from a woman aged 40 to 55 in good health and CMV-seropositive. The gene calls are TRBV27 and TRBJ2-1; no reliable D call. Here the CDR3 reads CASSLDGYNEQFF. CDR3 bases: TGTGCCAGCAGTTTAGACGGGTACAATGAGCAGTTCTTC.